The 32 T cell receptor beta chains in this list originate from one sample, sequenced in a study of blood T cell repertoires in COVID-19. Sequencing was performed with immunoSEQ multiplex PCR; in TCRdb, only in-frame clones are kept and a portion is missing. The profile shows 90,000 to 100,000 clones, 85% to 90% of them singletons. Input material: peripheral blood. Receptor source: a human donor in a cohort sampled during active COVID-19.

The V gene is TRBV6-6, the J gene TRBJ1-2; D gene uncertain. Germline assignment: CDR1 MNHNY and CDR2 SVGAGI (reference sequence). The CDR3 consists of 13 residues. Trimming shortened V by 5 bases and J by 2 bases, and 9 bases separated the two germline ends. The CDR3 reads CASSRQENYGYTF. For the CDR3, the DNA is TGTGCCAGCAGTCGGCAGGAAAACTATGGCTACACCTTC.

CDR3 loop: CASSERLGAGDTQYF. CDR3 bases: TGCGCCAGCAGTGAGCGACTGGGGGCTGGTGATACGCAGTATTTT. The chain recombines TRBV10-2 with TRBJ2-3; TRBD1 might be the D (6 bases). The CDR3 covers 15 residues. V lost 2 bases and J lost 6, with 15 bases in between. Germline V gene sequence: CDR1 WSHSY, CDR2 SAAADI.

This clone was recorded only once. The chain employs TRBV19 and TRBJ2-3; TRBD1 matches at 10 bases. Germline values: CDR1 LNHDA, CDR2 SQIVND (reference sequence). Losses at the gene ends were 7 bases for V and 5 bases for J; bases not matched to a gene: 15. There are 17 residues in the CDR3. The CDR3 region has the DNA TGTGCCAGTATTCCCGGGACAGGGGTAGGTTTAGGAGATACGCAGTATTTT. It codes for CASIPGTGVGLGDTQYF.

The J gene is TRBJ1-6, the V gene TRBV9; the D is unclear. Germline V gene data show CDR1 as SGDLS and CDR2 as YYNGEE. This CDR3 spans 16 amino acids. V lost 1 base and J lost 6, with 14 bases in between. The CDR3 region is CASSVRVEEANSPLHF. CDR3 DNA: TGTGCCAGCAGCGTAAGGGTCGAGGAGGCTAATTCACCCCTCCACTTT.

The chain recombines TRBV5-1 with TRBJ1-6; 7 positions agree with TRBD1. This CDR3 has 17 residues. The ends lost 2 bases at V and 7 bases at J; junction bases unmatched: 12. Germline CDR1 SGHRS, CDR2 YFSETQ. The CDR3 nucleotides read TGCGCCAGCAGCTTATCCTCGGGGGACAGCGTAAATTCACCCCTCCACTTT. It encodes CASSLSSGDSVNSPLHF.

The rearrangement links TRBV5-4 to TRBJ2-5; TRBD1 might be the D (5 bases). V shed 1 base and J shed 1 base, with 14 bases lying between them. The CDR3 is 16 amino acids. Germline assignment: CDR1 SGHNT and CDR2 YYREEE (reference sequence). CDR3 sequence reads: CASSLSGGAFQETQYF. The CDR3, as DNA: TGTGCCAGCAGCTTGTCGGGTGGGGCTTTCCAAGAGACCCAGTACTTC.

The chain joins TRBV4-1 to TRBJ1-1; possibly TRBD1 for D (6 bases). The CDR3 length is 15 residues. CDR1 MGHRA and CDR2 YSYEKL come from the germline V gene. Between the trimmed V and J ends, which lost 0 bases and 5 bases, there was a span of 13 bases. The CDR3 sequence: CASSQDGNRDTEAFF. Here the CDR3 DNA reads TGCGCCAGCAGCCAAGATGGGAACAGGGATACTGAAGCTTTCTTT.

The V and J genes are TRBV28 and TRBJ1-5; TRBD1 aligns across 10 bases. V dropped 5 bases and J dropped 0; count of bases not matched to a gene: 16. The CDR3 loop spans 20 amino acids. The germline V gene encodes CDR1 MDHEN and CDR2 SYDVKM. DNA for the CDR3: TGTGCCAGCAGTATAGCCGGGACAGGGGCGCGGGGGTATAGCAATCAGCCCCAGCATTTT. It specifies CASSIAGTGARGYSNQPQHF. Together with reference TRBV28 and TRBJ1-5, the CDR3 gives the full variable domain: DVKVTQSSRYLVKRTGEKVFLECVQDMDHENMFWYRQDPGLGLRLIYFSYDVKMKEKGDIPEGYSVSREKKERFSLILESASTNQTSMYLCASSIAGTGARGYSNQPQHFGDGTRLSIL.

This CDR3 is CASSLAGHSLEPQHF. For the CDR3, the DNA is TGTGCCAGCAGCTTAGCTGGGCATTCCCTCGAGCCCCAGCATTTT. The chain links TRBV7-8 to TRBJ1-5; no clear D gene. The CDR3 is made up of 15 amino acids. V was pared by 0 bases and J by 8 bases, with 14 bases between. Per germline, CDR1 SGHVS and CDR2 FQNEAQ. Full variable domain (remainder filled in from reference TRBV7-8 and TRBJ1-5): GAGVSQSPRYKVAKRGQDVALRCDPISGHVSLFWYQQALGQGPEFLTYFQNEAQLDKSGLPSDRFFAERPEGSVSTLKIQRTQQEDSAVYLCASSLAGHSLEPQHFGDGTRLSIL.

The chain has TRBV19 and TRBJ2-3; 14 bases align to TRBD2. The germline V gene has CDR1 LNHDA and CDR2 SQIVND (reference sequence). The trim removed 5 bases at V and 6 bases at J, leaving 7 bases unmatched. The CDR3 spans 16 residues. The chain's CDR3 is CASSAGTSGSGDTQYF. The CDR3, as DNA: TGTGCCAGTAGTGCCGGGACTAGCGGGAGTGGTGATACGCAGTATTTT.

This chain uses TRBV9 with TRBJ2-1; 8 bases agree with TRBD2. Germline values: CDR1 SGDLS, CDR2 YYNGEE. Trimming took 3 bases from V and 7 from J; bases not matched to a gene: 6. The CDR3 has 14 amino acids. The CDR3 here is CASSAGLAINEQFF. DNA of the CDR3: TGTGCCAGCAGCGCCGGACTAGCCATTAATGAGCAGTTCTTC.

For this clone: Mismatch with germline at one junction end may stem from a read error. The chain links TRBV3-1 (or the pseudogene TRBV3-2) to TRBJ2-1; TRBD2 aligns across 8 bases. The CDR3 is 15 amino acids. CDR1 and CDR2 from the germline V gene are LGHDT and YNNKEL (reference sequence). CDR3 sequence: CASSQVPDGGADGVF. CDR3 in DNA: TGTGCCAGCAGCCAAGTCCCCGACGGGGGGGCGGATGGTGTCTTC.

This chain connects TRBV28 to TRBJ2-7; D unclear. V gave up 6 bases and J gave up 4 bases, with 7 bases separating them. The CDR3 contains 11 residues. Germline V gene data show CDR1 as MDHEN and CDR2 as SYDVKM. CDR3 loop: CASRGPYEQYF. DNA for the CDR3: TGTGCCAGCAGGGGCCCTTACGAGCAGTACTTC.

The gene calls are TRBV10-1 and TRBJ2-7; no definite D call. This CDR3 region has 13 residues. The V and J ends lost 0 bases and 5 bases respectively, with 8 bases between them. Germline CDR1 is WNHNN and CDR2 is SYGVQD (reference sequence). The CDR3 protein is CASSESSRNEQYF. The CDR3 nucleotides read TGCGCCAGCAGTGAGTCATCGAGGAACGAGCAGTACTTC.

This clone was counted once. For the CDR3, the DNA is TGTGCCAGTAGTATAGCCAGCGTGGACTACGAGCAGTACTTC. Its protein product is CASSIASVDYEQYF. The chain recombines TRBV19 with TRBJ2-7; D is undetermined. The V end lost 1 base, the J end lost 3 bases, and 10 bases lay between the germline ends. Germline-derived CDR1 and CDR2 are LNHDA and SQIVND (reference sequence). The CDR3 runs to 14 residues.

This clone showed up just once. CDR3 nucleotide sequence: TGTGCCAGTAGTACGACAGGGATGAACACTGAAGCTTTCTTT. This gives the protein CASSTTGMNTEAFF. The chain links TRBV19 to TRBJ1-1; 7 positions agree with TRBD1. V dropped 4 bases and J dropped 0; count of bases not matched to a gene: 2. The CDR3 is 14 residues long. Germline CDR1 and CDR2: LNHDA and SQIVND (reference sequence).

This clone occurred once. This rearrangement joins TRBV9 to TRBJ1-2, with 8 bases identical to TRBD1. Germline CDR1 reads SGDLS; CDR2 reads YYNGEE. This CDR3 has 14 residues. V gave up 4 bases and J gave up 4 bases; unmatched junction bases: 6. The CDR3 nucleotides are TGTGCCAGCAGCACAACGGACAGGGCCTATGGCTACACCTTC. This sequence encodes CASSTTDRAYGYTF.

The chain recombines TRBV7-2 with TRBJ2-4; TRBD2 aligns across 9 bases. This CDR3 comprises 18 residues. Germline-derived CDR1 and CDR2 are SGHTA and FQGNSA. With 1 base clipped from V and 7 bases from J, the junction kept 14 bases outside the gene matches. The CDR3, as DNA: TGTGCCAGCAGCTTAGTAGGGAGCGGGAGGTTTCGGATGAACATTCAGTACTTC. As protein: CASSLVGSGRFRMNIQYF. The complete variable domain, with remaining parts taken from reference TRBV7-2 and TRBJ2-4, reads GAGVSQSPSNKVTEKGKDVELRCDPISGHTALYWYRQSLGQGLEFLIYFQGNSAPDKSGLPSDRFSAERTGGSVSTLTIQRTQQEDSAVYLCASSLVGSGRFRMNIQYFGAGTRLSVL.

The chain combines TRBV9 with TRBJ2-2; tentative D call: TRBD1 (6 bases). The CDR3 consists of 19 residues. Germline lookup yields CDR1 SGDLS and CDR2 YYNGEE. V lost 0 bases and J lost 0, with 18 bases in between. The CDR3 loop is CASSVAYRVQGTNTGELFF. Written as DNA, the CDR3 is TGTGCCAGCAGCGTAGCTTATCGGGTGCAGGGGACGAACACCGGGGAGCTGTTTTTT.

J is TRBJ1-5 and V is TRBV4-1; TRBD1 might be the D (5 bases). CDR1 is MGHRA, CDR2 YSYEKL, per germline. CDR3 length: 16 amino acids. The V end lost 0 bases, the J end lost 7 bases, and 16 bases lay between the germline ends. The CDR3 sequence: CASSQETTGGRQPQHF. Written as DNA, the CDR3 is TGCGCCAGCAGCCAAGAGACTACGGGGGGACGGCAGCCCCAGCATTTT.

This chain joins TRBV21-1 and TRBJ2-1; the table's D call TRBD2 went unverified against the DNA. TRBV21-1 is shown as a pseudogene. The CDR3 is 19 residues long. The CDR3 loop reads CASSKRPGGAPSSYNEQFF. The CDR3 coding sequence is TGTGCCAGCAGCAAACGCCCGGGAGGCGCACCGAGCTCCTACAATGAGCAGTTCTTC.

The rearrangement joins TRBV4-3 to TRBJ2-2; D ambiguous. This CDR3 comprises 16 residues. The germline CDR1 and CDR2 sequences are LGHNA and YSLEER. The V end lost 0 bases, the J end lost 1 base, and 9 bases lay between the germline ends. CDR3 bases: TGCGCCAGCAGCCAAGAGGTAGTGAGGAACACCGGGGAGCTGTTTTTT. Protein: CASSQEVVRNTGELFF.

The rearrangement joins TRBV5-5 to TRBJ2-7, with 7 bases identical to TRBD1. This CDR3 spans 14 amino acids. V shed 4 bases, J shed 1 base, and the junction held 5 bases outside the gene matches. From germline, CDR1 is SGHKS and CDR2 YYEKEE (reference sequence). In nucleotides, the CDR3 is TGTGCCAGCAGCCGTGGACAGGATTCCTACGAGCAGTACTTC. It encodes CASSRGQDSYEQYF.

CDR3 in DNA: TGTGCCAGCAGTGATGGGAGAGAGACCTTC. This encodes CASSDGRETF. The chain is built from TRBV6-1 and TRBJ1-2, with D unresolved. V was trimmed by 3 bases and J by 14 bases, leaving 10 bases between them. This CDR3 has 10 residues. Germline assignment: CDR1 MNHNS and CDR2 SASEGT.

The chain has TRBV29-1 and TRBJ2-7, with 12 bases lining up with TRBD1. Germline V gene sequence: CDR1 SQVTM, CDR2 ANQGSEA. Germline trimming cut 6 bases from V and 7 bases from J; bases unmatched to any gene: 19. CDR3 length: 17 amino acids. DNA of the CDR3: TGCAGCGTCTTAGGGAGGCGGATGGGACAGGGGGCTGGGGAGCAGTACTTC. Translated: CSVLGRRMGQGAGEQYF.

V is TRBV11-2 and J is TRBJ2-1; TRBD2 matches at 11 bases. CDR3 length: 18 amino acids. Germline V gene sequence: CDR1 SGHAT, CDR2 FQNNGV. Trimming cost V 1 base and J 4 bases; bases outside gene matches: 9. The CDR3 sequence is CASSLGDGGLAVYNEQFF. The CDR3 nucleotides are TGTGCCAGCAGCTTAGGGGATGGGGGACTAGCGGTATACAATGAGCAGTTCTTC.

V gene TRBV18 combines with J gene TRBJ1-2; 7 bases are a match to TRBD1. V lost 4 bases to trimming and J lost 3 bases; unmatched junction nucleotides: 5. Germline V CDR1 and CDR2: KGHSH, LQKENI. This CDR3 is 14 amino acids long. The CDR3 bases are TGTGCCAGCTCACGAGGGGGCGCCGACTATGGCTACACCTTC. This translates into CASSRGGADYGYTF.

V usage is TRBV5-1 and J usage is TRBJ2-7; 9 bases map to TRBD1. CDR1 and CDR2 (germline): SGHRS, YFSETQ. The V and J ends lost 4 bases and 2 bases, in that order; junction bases with no gene match: 7. The CDR3 length is 15 residues. CDR3 sequence reads: CASSPPGQGTYEQYF. The CDR3 region has the DNA TGCGCCAGCAGCCCCCCCGGACAGGGGACCTACGAGCAGTACTTC. Full variable domain (missing parts from reference TRBV5-1 and TRBJ2-7): KAGVTQTPRYLIKTRGQQVTLSCSPISGHRSVSWYQQTPGQGLQFLFEYFSETQRNKGNFPGRFSGRQFSNSRSEMNVSTLELGDSALYLCASSPPGQGTYEQYFGPGTRLTVT.

The rearrangement uses TRBV19 and TRBJ2-3, with 10 positions matching TRBD2. Germline CDR1 and CDR2: LNHDA and SQIVND (reference sequence). The CDR3 sequence is 18 residues long. V lost 4 bases, J lost 5 bases, and 15 bases stayed unmatched. CDR3 nucleotide sequence: TGTGCCAGTAGTAACGAGCATGGGACTAGCGTTATCGGAGATACGCAGTATTTT. Translation: CASSNEHGTSVIGDTQYF.

This clone has a handful of counts. This chain joins TRBV5-4 and TRBJ2-7, with D maybe TRBD1 (5 bases). This CDR3 has 14 residues. Germline values: CDR1 SGHNT, CDR2 YYREEE (reference sequence). V gave up 0 bases and J gave up 5 bases, with 12 bases separating them. CDR3 region: CASSLGGPGNEQYF. The CDR3 DNA is TGTGCCAGCAGCTTGGGGGGCCCAGGCAACGAGCAGTACTTC.

The genes are TRBV27 and TRBJ1-1, with 7 bases identical to TRBD1. CDR1 is MNHEY and CDR2 is SMNVEV in the germline V gene (reference sequence). V lost 4 bases to trimming and J lost 0 bases; unmatched junction nucleotides: 11. This CDR3 is 17 amino acids long. The CDR3 reads CASSSRDSIFMNTEAFF. The CDR3 DNA follows: TGTGCCAGCAGTTCCCGGGACAGTATTTTTATGAACACTGAAGCTTTCTTT.

V and J are TRBV7-3 and TRBJ2-5, with 11 bases aligning to TRBD2. V dropped 2 bases and J dropped 5; count of bases not matched to a gene: 7. Germline V gene lookup returns CDR1 SGHTA and CDR2 FQGTGA. This CDR3 comprises 16 residues. The CDR3 protein is CASSLYASGGLETQYF. In DNA form, the CDR3 reads TGTGCCAGCAGCTTATATGCTAGCGGGGGGCTCGAGACCCAGTACTTC.